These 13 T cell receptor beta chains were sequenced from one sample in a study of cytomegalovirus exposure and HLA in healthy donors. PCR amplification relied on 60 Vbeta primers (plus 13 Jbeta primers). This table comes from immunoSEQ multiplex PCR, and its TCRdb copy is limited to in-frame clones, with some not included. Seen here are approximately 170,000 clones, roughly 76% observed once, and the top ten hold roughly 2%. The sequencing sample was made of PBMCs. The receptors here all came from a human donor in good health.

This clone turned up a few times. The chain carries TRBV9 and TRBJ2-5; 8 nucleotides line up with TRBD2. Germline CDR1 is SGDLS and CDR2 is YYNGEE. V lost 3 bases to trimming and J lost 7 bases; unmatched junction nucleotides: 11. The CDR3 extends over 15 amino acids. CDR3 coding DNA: TGTGCCAGCAGCGGTCGGGAGGGACCGAGGGGGACCCAGTACTTC. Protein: CASSGREGPRGTQYF.

This CDR3 reads CASSPGLPSYEQYF. CDR3 coding DNA: TGCGCCAGCAGCCCGGGACTACCGTCCTACGAGCAGTACTTC. The chain joins TRBV4-1 to TRBJ2-7; TRBD2 agrees at 7 bases. Germline CDR1 is MGHRA and CDR2 is YSYEKL. CDR3 length: 14 residues. J gave up 1 base and V 4 bases, and 4 bases lay outside the gene matches.

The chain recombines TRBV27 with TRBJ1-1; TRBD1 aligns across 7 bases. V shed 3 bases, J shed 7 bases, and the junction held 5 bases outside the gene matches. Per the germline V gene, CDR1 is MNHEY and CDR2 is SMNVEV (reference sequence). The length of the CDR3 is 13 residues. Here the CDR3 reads CASSLQGGFEAFF. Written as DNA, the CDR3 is TGTGCCAGCAGTTTGCAAGGGGGCTTTGAAGCTTTCTTT.

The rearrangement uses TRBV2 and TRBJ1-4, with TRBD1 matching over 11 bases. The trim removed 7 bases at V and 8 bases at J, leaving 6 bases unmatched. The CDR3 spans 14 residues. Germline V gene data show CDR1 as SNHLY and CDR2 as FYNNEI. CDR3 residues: CASTGQGAVEKLFF. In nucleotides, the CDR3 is TGTGCCAGCACCGGACAGGGGGCTGTAGAAAAACTGTTTTTT.

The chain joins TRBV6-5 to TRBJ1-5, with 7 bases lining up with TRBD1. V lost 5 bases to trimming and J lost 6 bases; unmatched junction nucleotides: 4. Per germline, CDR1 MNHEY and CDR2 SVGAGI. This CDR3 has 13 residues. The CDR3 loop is CASSRPGGQPQHF. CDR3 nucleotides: TGTGCCAGCAGTCGCCCAGGGGGTCAGCCCCAGCATTTT.

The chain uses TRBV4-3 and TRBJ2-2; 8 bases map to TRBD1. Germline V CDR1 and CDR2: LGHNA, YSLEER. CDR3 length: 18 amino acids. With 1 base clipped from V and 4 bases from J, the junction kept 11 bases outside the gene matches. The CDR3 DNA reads TGCGCCAGCAGCCAAGGTCCCGGACAGGGTTTTGGCACCGGGGAGCTGTTTTTT. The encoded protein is CASSQGPGQGFGTGELFF.

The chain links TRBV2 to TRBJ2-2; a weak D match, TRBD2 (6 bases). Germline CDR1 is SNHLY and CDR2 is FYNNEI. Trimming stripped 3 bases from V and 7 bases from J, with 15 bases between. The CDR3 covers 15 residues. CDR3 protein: CASSEGLIEGGELFF. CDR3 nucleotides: TGTGCCAGCAGTGAGGGACTGATCGAGGGCGGGGAGCTGTTTTTT.

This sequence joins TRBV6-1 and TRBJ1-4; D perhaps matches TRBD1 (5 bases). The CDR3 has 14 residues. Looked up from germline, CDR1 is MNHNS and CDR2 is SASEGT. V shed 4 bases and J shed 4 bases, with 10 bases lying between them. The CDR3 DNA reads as TGTGCCAGCAGTGGACGACAGAGTAATGAAAAACTGTTTTTT. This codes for CASSGRQSNEKLFF.

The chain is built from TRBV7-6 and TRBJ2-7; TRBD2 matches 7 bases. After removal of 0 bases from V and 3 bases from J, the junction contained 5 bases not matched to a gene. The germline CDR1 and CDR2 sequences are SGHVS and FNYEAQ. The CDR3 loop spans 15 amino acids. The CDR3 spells CASSLAGGLLYEQYF. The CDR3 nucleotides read TGTGCCAGCAGCTTAGCGGGGGGGTTACTCTACGAGCAGTACTTC.

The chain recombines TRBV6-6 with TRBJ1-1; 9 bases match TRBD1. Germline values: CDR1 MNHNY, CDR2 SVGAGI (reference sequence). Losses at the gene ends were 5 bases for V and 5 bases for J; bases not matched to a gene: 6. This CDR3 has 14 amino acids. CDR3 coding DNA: TGTGCCAGCAGTACGGACAGGGGAGAAACTGAAGCTTTCTTT. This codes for CASSTDRGETEAFF.

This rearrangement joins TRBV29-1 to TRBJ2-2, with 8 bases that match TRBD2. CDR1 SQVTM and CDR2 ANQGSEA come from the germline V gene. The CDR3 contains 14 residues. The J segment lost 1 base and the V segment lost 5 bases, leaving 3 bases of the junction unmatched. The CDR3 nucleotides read TGCAGCGTTAAGAGCGGGGGGAACACCGGGGAGCTGTTTTTT. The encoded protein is CSVKSGGNTGELFF.

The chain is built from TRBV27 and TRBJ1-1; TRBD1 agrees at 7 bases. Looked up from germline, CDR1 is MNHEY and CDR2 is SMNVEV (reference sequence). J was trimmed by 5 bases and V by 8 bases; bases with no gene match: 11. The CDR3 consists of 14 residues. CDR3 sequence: CASVPIRGSTEAFF. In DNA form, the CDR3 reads TGTGCCAGCGTCCCCATCAGGGGGAGTACTGAAGCTTTCTTT.

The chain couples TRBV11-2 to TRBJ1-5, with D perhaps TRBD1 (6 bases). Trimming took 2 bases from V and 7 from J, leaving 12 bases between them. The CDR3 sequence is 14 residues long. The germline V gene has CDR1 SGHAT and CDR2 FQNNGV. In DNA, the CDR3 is TGTGCCAGCAGCTTATCGACAGGAGAACAGCCCCAGCATTTT. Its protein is CASSLSTGEQPQHF. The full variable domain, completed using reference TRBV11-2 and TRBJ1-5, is EAGVAQSPRYKIIEKRQSVAFWCNPISGHATLYWYQQILGQGPKLLIQFQNNGVVDDSQLPKDRFSAERLKGVDSTLKIQPAKLEDSAVYLCASSLSTGEQPQHFGDGTRLSIL.